Each of the 32 T cell receptor beta chains below was sequenced from the same sample in a study of T cell responses to AZD1222 COVID-19 vaccine. Only in-frame clones appear in the TCRdb table, and some are missing; sequencing was by immunoSEQ multiplex PCR. The data contain some 100,000 clones, more than 75% of them singletons. Sequenced material: peripheral blood, taken on day 0 of MenACWY control vaccination. The receptors originated from an adult in good health.

The chain has TRBV7-9 and TRBJ1-3; TRBD1 might be the D (5 bases). V was cut by 4 bases and J by 0 bases, with 13 bases left in between. The CDR3 length is 16 residues. Per the germline V gene, CDR1 is SEHNR and CDR2 is FQNEAQ (reference sequence). The CDR3 bases are TGTGCCAGCAGCTCCGGGTTCGGGGGCTCTGGAAACACCATATATTTT. Protein product: CASSSGFGGSGNTIYF.

This chain uses TRBV7-2 with TRBJ2-7; possibly TRBD1 for D (5 bases). CDR3 length: 13 residues. V dropped 3 bases and J dropped 2 bases, with 8 bases sitting between them. Per the germline V gene, CDR1 is SGHTA and CDR2 is FQGNSA. In DNA, the CDR3 is TGTGCCAGCAGCTTCCGACAGACCTACGAGCAGTACTTC. Translation: CASSFRQTYEQYF.

This clone appeared once. Germline and junction disagree at one end, which may indicate a read error. The chain has TRBV7-9 and TRBJ2-7; D not resolved. Germline CDR1 and CDR2: SEHNR and FQNEAQ (reference sequence). The CDR3 length is 12 residues. Written as DNA, the CDR3 is TGTGCCAGCAGGTTAGGAAACTACGAGCAGTACTTC. Its translation: CASRLGNYEQYF.

The chain uses TRBV12-5 and TRBJ2-1; D is ambiguous. This CDR3 has 15 amino acids. Looked up from germline, CDR1 is LGHNT and CDR2 is FRNRAP. Trimming pared 2 bases from V and 6 bases from J, leaving 14 bases between. CDR3 DNA: TGTGCTAGTGGTTTGACTACTCTCGGGTTCAATGAGCAGTTCTTC. The encoded protein is CASGLTTLGFNEQFF.

The chain uses TRBV10-2 and TRBJ2-2, with D uncertain. V lost 3 bases and J 7 bases, leaving 6 bases between the germline ends. The CDR3 totals 12 residues. Germline CDR1 WSHSY, CDR2 SAAADI. CDR3 nucleotides: TGCGCCAGCAGTGAATTAGGCGGGGAGCTGTTTTTT. It specifies CASSELGGELFF.

The V call is TRBV18, the J call TRBJ2-2; the D gene is possibly TRBD2 (5 bases). This CDR3 contains 15 residues. Trimming removed 0 bases from V and 7 bases from J, with 12 bases in between. Germline assignment: CDR1 KGHSH and CDR2 LQKENI. In DNA form, the CDR3 reads TGTGCCAGCTCACCACCCGGCGGAGGTGGCGGGGAGCTGTTTTTT. Protein product: CASSPPGGGGGELFF.

The chain recombines TRBV6-5 with TRBJ2-5; TRBD2 might be the D (5 bases). The CDR3 runs to 13 residues. Germline V gene data show CDR1 as MNHEY and CDR2 as SVGAGI. The ends were cut back, 6 bases at V and 5 bases at J, with 13 bases in the middle. The CDR3 sequence is CASRRTQRETQYF. In DNA, the CDR3 is TGTGCCAGCAGACGGACCCAGCGGGAGACCCAGTACTTC.

The CDR3 sequence: CASRPGQHYGYTF. CDR3 coding DNA: TGTGCCAGCAGACCGGGACAGCACTATGGCTACACCTTC. The chain joins TRBV3-1 (or the pseudogene TRBV3-2) to TRBJ1-2; TRBD1 matches at 7 bases. Germline V gives CDR1 LGHDT, CDR2 YNNKEL (reference sequence). The CDR3 runs 13 residues. The trim removed 6 bases at V and 3 bases at J, leaving 4 bases unmatched.

V is TRBV30 and J is TRBJ2-2; D gene unclear. Per germline, CDR1 GTSNPN and CDR2 SVGIG (reference sequence). The CDR3 consists of 11 residues. Trimming left V 1 base short and J 6 bases short, with 3 bases between. CDR3 amino acids: CAWSDPGELFF. DNA for the CDR3: TGTGCCTGGAGTGATCCCGGGGAGCTGTTTTTT. The complete variable domain, with remaining parts taken from reference TRBV30 and TRBJ2-2, reads SQTIHQWPATLVQPVGSPLSLECTVEGTSNPNLYWYRQAAGRGLQLLFYSVGIGQISSEVPQNLSASRPQDRQFILSSKKLLLSDSGFYLCAWSDPGELFFGEGSRLTVL.

The chain employs TRBV9 and TRBJ2-5; D might be TRBD1 (6 bases). Trimming pared 4 bases from V and 3 bases from J, leaving 10 bases between. The CDR3 is 13 residues long. Germline V gene data show CDR1 as SGDLS and CDR2 as YYNGEE. The CDR3 sequence is CASSQGGEETQYF. The DNA for the CDR3 is TGTGCCAGCAGCCAAGGGGGAGAAGAGACCCAGTACTTC. Full variable domain (missing parts from reference TRBV9 and TRBJ2-5): DSGVTQTPKHLITATGQRVTLRCSPRSGDLSVYWYQQSLDQGLQFLIQYYNGEERAKGNILERFSAQQFPDLHSELNLSSLELGDSALYFCASSQGGEETQYFGPGTRLLVL.

V and J are TRBV28 and TRBJ1-6; 9 bases agree with TRBD1. J lost 8 bases, V lost 7 bases, and 6 bases had no gene match. The CDR3 is 14 residues long. CDR1 is MDHEN, CDR2 SYDVKM, per germline. As DNA, the CDR3 is TGTGCCAGCACGGGACAGGGCGTGGATTCACCCCTCCACTTT. Its protein product is CASTGQGVDSPLHF.

V is TRBV5-1 and J is TRBJ2-6; D is uncertain. CDR3 length: 17 amino acids. V lost 1 base, J lost 0 bases, and 11 bases lay in between. Germline CDR1 and CDR2: SGHRS and YFSETQ. In DNA form, the CDR3 reads TGCGCCAGCAGCTTGCTTCCAGCTAGCTCTGGGGCCAACGTCCTGACTTTC. It translates to CASSLLPASSGANVLTF.

This chain links TRBV30 with TRBJ1-2; maybe TRBD1 (6 bases). Trimming took 0 bases from V and 7 from J, leaving 9 bases between them. Germline V gene data show CDR1 as GTSNPN and CDR2 as SVGIG (reference sequence). CDR3 length equals 12 residues. DNA of the CDR3: TGTGCCTGGAGTGTTACAGGGCTTGGCTACACCTTC. It encodes CAWSVTGLGYTF.

This rearrangement joins TRBV11-2 to TRBJ1-1; tentative D call: TRBD1 (5 bases). Deletions cut 10 bases from V and 4 bases from J, with 25 bases between. The CDR3 consists of 16 residues. CDR1 and CDR2 from the germline V gene are SGHAT and FQNNGV. The CDR3 here is CATRRIRETPRTEAFF. CDR3 bases: TGTGCCACCCGAAGGATCAGGGAGACCCCCCGCACTGAAGCTTTCTTT.

The chain combines TRBV11-3 with TRBJ1-3, with 7 bases lining up with TRBD1. After removal of 5 bases from V and 0 bases from J, the junction contained 7 bases not matched to a gene. The germline CDR1 and CDR2 sequences are SGHNT and YENEEA. This CDR3 has 16 amino acids. In DNA, the CDR3 is TGTGCCAGCAGCCCCCGGACAGGTTTCTCTGGAAACACCATATATTTT. Protein sequence: CASSPRTGFSGNTIYF.

The chain is built from TRBV28 and TRBJ1-1; 7 bases align to TRBD1. J lost 4 bases, V lost 5 bases, and 13 bases had no gene match. The germline V gene has CDR1 MDHEN and CDR2 SYDVKM. The CDR3 has 16 amino acids. DNA for the CDR3: TGTGCCAGCAGTCAAGCCGGGACAGCACTTGGCACTGAAGCTTTCTTT. Amino acid sequence: CASSQAGTALGTEAFF.

V is TRBV3-1 (or the pseudogene TRBV3-2) and J is TRBJ1-2; the D is unclear. This CDR3 is 13 amino acids long. The germline gives CDR1 LGHDT, CDR2 YNNKEL (reference sequence). Trimming took off 4 bases at V and 3 bases at J, with 9 bases between the two ends. DNA of the CDR3: TGTGCCAGCAGCCCCGGACGGTACTATGGCTACACCTTC. The encoded protein is CASSPGRYYGYTF.

DNA of the CDR3: TGTGCCAGCAAAGGTGGAGCGGGACATCAGCCCCAGCATTTT. It is translated as CASKGGAGHQPQHF. J is TRBJ1-5 and V is TRBV2; the D gene is possibly TRBD1 (5 bases). Trimming stripped 7 bases from V and 5 bases from J, with 15 bases between. CDR1 is SNHLY, CDR2 FYNNEI, per germline. The CDR3 is 14 amino acids. Supplemented by reference TRBV2 and TRBJ1-5, the full variable domain reads EPEVTQTPSHQVTQMGQEVILRCVPISNHLYFYWYRQILGQKVEFLVSFYNNEISEKSEIFDDQFSVERPDGSNFTLKIRSTKLEDSAMYFCASKGGAGHQPQHFGDGTRLSIL.

This clone was found a few times. V is TRBV2 and J is TRBJ2-5, with 12 positions matching TRBD2. J was trimmed by 2 bases and V by 6 bases; bases with no gene match: 4. The CDR3 spans 15 residues. Per germline, CDR1 SNHLY and CDR2 FYNNEI. The CDR3 bases are TGTGCCAGCAGGGCGACTAGCGGGGGTCAAGAGACCCAGTACTTC. Its protein is CASRATSGGQETQYF. Variable domain in full (rest from reference TRBV2 and TRBJ2-5): EPEVTQTPSHQVTQMGQEVILRCVPISNHLYFYWYRQILGQKVEFLVSFYNNEISEKSEIFDDQFSVERPDGSNFTLKIRSTKLEDSAMYFCASRATSGGQETQYFGPGTRLLVL.

The CDR3 region has the DNA TGTGCCAGCTCACCGGCTGACGGTTACGAGCAGTACTTC. This encodes CASSPADGYEQYF. The V call is TRBV18, the J call TRBJ2-7; D uncertain. This CDR3 has 13 amino acids. The germline V and J ends were trimmed by 3 bases and 4 bases, with 10 bases remaining between them. Germline V gene sequence: CDR1 KGHSH, CDR2 LQKENI.

This clone was counted a few times. This sequence joins TRBV6-5 and TRBJ2-1; TRBD2 matches at 9 bases. Trimming removed 7 bases from V and 14 bases from J; junction bases left unmatched: 9. The CDR3 extends over 12 amino acids. Germline V gene data show CDR1 as MNHEY and CDR2 as SVGAGI. CDR3 nucleotides: TGTGCCAGCACGACGGAGCGGGGGGTGGAGTTCTTC. This encodes CASTTERGVEFF.

This clone was observed a handful of times. The rearrangement uses TRBV11-2 and TRBJ1-1; D is unclear. The CDR3 contains 12 residues. CDR1 and CDR2 (germline): SGHAT, FQNNGV. V lost 2 bases and J 7 bases, leaving 8 bases between the germline ends. The CDR3 DNA reads as TGTGCCAGCAGCTTATCTCGGCTTGAAGCTTTCTTT. Residues: CASSLSRLEAFF.

The rearrangement joins TRBV10-3 to TRBJ1-3; 9 bases align to TRBD1. The junction had 6 bases not matched to a gene; V was cut back by 5 bases and J by 4 bases. Germline loops: CDR1 ENHRY, CDR2 SYGVKD. The CDR3 is 15 residues long. The DNA for the CDR3 is TGTGCCATCAGTAACCCACAGGGGGCCGGAAACACCATATATTTT. Translated: CAISNPQGAGNTIYF.

DNA for the CDR3: TGTGCCAGCAGCGTAGGCGGGGGGGCCGGCGATGAGCAGTTCTTC. Its translation is CASSVGGGAGDEQFF. V gene TRBV9 combines with J gene TRBJ2-1; 9 nucleotides agree with TRBD2. The J segment lost 8 bases and the V segment lost 0 bases, leaving 6 bases of the junction unmatched. Germline V gene data show CDR1 as SGDLS and CDR2 as YYNGEE. CDR3 length equals 15 residues.

The chain employs TRBV28 and TRBJ1-1; possibly TRBD1 for D (5 bases). From germline, CDR1 is MDHEN and CDR2 SYDVKM. CDR3 length equals 14 residues. V lost 7 bases and J lost 5, with 17 bases in between. Here the CDR3 DNA reads TGTGCCAGCACGATAAGAGGGGCGACTACTGAAGCTTTCTTT. It specifies CASTIRGATTEAFF.

This chain connects TRBV6-5 to TRBJ1-1, with D possibly matching TRBD1 (6 bases). The germline V gene encodes CDR1 MNHEY and CDR2 SVGAGI. Between the trimmed V and J ends, which lost 11 bases and 5 bases, there was a span of 21 bases. CDR3 length: 14 amino acids. The CDR3 reads CAGARGGADTEAFF. In DNA form, the CDR3 reads TGTGCCGGGGCCCGTGGGGGGGCCGATACTGAAGCTTTCTTT.

The gene calls are TRBV11-2 and TRBJ1-2; TRBD1 agrees at 10 bases. The CDR3 spans 14 residues. V was pared by 1 base and J by 4 bases, with 0 bases of the junction left unmatched. Germline V gene data show CDR1 as SGHAT and CDR2 as FQNNGV. The CDR3 sequence: CASSLGTGGYGYTF. The CDR3 DNA follows: TGTGCCAGCAGCTTAGGGACAGGGGGCTATGGCTACACCTTC.

The rearrangement links TRBV5-1 to TRBJ2-7; the D gene could be TRBD1 or TRBD2 (5 bases each). Trimming pared 0 bases from V and 2 bases from J, leaving 9 bases between. The CDR3 sequence is 14 residues long. From germline, CDR1 is SGHRS and CDR2 YFSETQ. Here the CDR3 DNA reads TGCGCCAGCAGCTTGGGCAGGGACGCCTACGAGCAGTACTTC. It encodes CASSLGRDAYEQYF.

The chain uses TRBV10-1 and TRBJ2-4; 11 bases are shared with TRBD1. The CDR3 consists of 14 residues. The germline V gene encodes CDR1 WNHNN and CDR2 SYGVQD (reference sequence). V shed 2 bases and J 7 bases; nucleotides not matched to a gene: 1. The CDR3 is CASSERDRGNIQYF. The CDR3 coding sequence is TGCGCCAGCAGTGAGAGGGACAGGGGGAACATTCAGTACTTC.

This sequence joins TRBV6-2 or TRBV6-3 and TRBJ1-1; 10 bases are shared with TRBD1. The V segment lost 0 bases and the J segment 5 bases; nucleotides outside the gene matches: 3. The CDR3 has 15 amino acids. Germline-derived CDR1 and CDR2 are MNHEY and SVGEGT. The CDR3 DNA sequence: TGTGCCAGCAGTTACTCGACAGGGGGCTGGACTGAAGCTTTCTTT. Its translation: CASSYSTGGWTEAFF.

The V gene is TRBV7-9, the J gene TRBJ1-2; D is uncertain. The CDR3 loop spans 14 amino acids. V gave up 3 bases and J gave up 5 bases, with 13 bases separating them. Germline lookup yields CDR1 SEHNR and CDR2 FQNEAQ (reference sequence). CDR3 DNA sequence: TGTGCCAGCAGCTTGCGGGGTATAGAGTATGGCTACACCTTC. Translation gives CASSLRGIEYGYTF.

The gene calls are TRBV12-3 or TRBV12-4 and TRBJ2-7; 8 bases line up with TRBD2. The CDR3 extends over 13 amino acids. Trimming removed 6 bases from V and 11 bases from J; junction bases left unmatched: 12. The CDR3 region is CASSPGGTSREYF. The CDR3 region has the DNA TGTGCCAGCAGCCCGGGGGGGACCTCTCGGGAGTACTTC.